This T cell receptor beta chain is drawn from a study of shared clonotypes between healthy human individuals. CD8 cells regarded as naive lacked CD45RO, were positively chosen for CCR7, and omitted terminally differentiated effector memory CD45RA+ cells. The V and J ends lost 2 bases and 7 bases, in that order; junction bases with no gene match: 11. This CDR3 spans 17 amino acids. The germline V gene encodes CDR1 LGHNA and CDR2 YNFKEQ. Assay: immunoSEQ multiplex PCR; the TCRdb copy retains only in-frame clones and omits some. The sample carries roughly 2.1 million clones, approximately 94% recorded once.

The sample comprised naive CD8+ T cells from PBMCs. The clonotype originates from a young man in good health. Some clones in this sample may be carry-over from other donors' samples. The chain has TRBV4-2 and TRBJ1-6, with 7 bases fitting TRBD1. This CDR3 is CASSQHLGGTENSPLHF. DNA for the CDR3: TGTGCCAGCAGCCAACACCTGGGAGGGACAGAGAATTCACCCCTCCACTTT.